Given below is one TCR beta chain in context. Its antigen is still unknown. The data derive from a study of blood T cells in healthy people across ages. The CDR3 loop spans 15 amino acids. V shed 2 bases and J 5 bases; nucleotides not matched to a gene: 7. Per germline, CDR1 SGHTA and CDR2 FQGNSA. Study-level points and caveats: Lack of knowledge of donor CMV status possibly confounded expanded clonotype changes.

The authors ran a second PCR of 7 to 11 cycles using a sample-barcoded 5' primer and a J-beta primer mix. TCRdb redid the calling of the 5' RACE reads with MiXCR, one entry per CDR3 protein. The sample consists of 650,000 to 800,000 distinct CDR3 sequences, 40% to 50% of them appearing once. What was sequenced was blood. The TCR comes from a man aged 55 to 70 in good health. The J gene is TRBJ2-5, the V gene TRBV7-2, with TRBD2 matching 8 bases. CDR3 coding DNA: TGTGCCAGCAGCTTATCAGCGGGGGTGGGGGAGACCCAGTACTTC. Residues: CASSLSAGVGETQYF. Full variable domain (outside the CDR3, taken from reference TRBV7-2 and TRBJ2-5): GAGVSQSPSNKVTEKGKDVELRCDPISGHTALYWYRQSLGQGLEFLIYFQGNSAPDKSGLPSDRFSAERTGGSVSTLTIQRTQQEDSAVYLCASSLSAGVGETQYFGPGTRLLVL.